This TCR beta chain is from a study of cytomegalovirus exposure and HLA in healthy donors. CDR3 length equals 14 residues. The V gene's germline CDR1 is LGHNA and CDR2 YSLEER. Trimming took 1 base from V and 10 from J, leaving 11 bases between them. The PCR had 60 Vbeta and 13 Jbeta primers. Repertoires were generated with immunoSEQ multiplex PCR, while TCRdb's copy carries only in-frame clones and drops some. The top ten clones hold around 1% of a sample with approximately 110,000 clones, approximately 78% of them seen once. Study conclusions and caveats: Certain indistinguishable V segments, among them TRBV6-2 and TRBV6-3, were excluded. Later analysis associated a missense DCLRE1C variant with TCR beta V- and J-gene trimming. TCR beta chains associated with HLA were, in a later analysis, more clonally expanded than equally common others.

Turning to this clone: As yet, its antigen is unknown.

The origin of this receptor is a woman aged 25 to 45 in good health and CMV-seronegative. Sequencing was done on a sample of PBMCs. The J gene is TRBJ1-6, the V gene TRBV4-3; D gene unclear. The CDR3 is CASSQGAVCSPLHF. In DNA, the CDR3 is TGCGCCAGCAGCCAAGGAGCGGTTTGCTCACCCCTCCACTTT.